This T cell receptor (beta chain) was observed in a study of beta chain features in type 1 diabetes. Expressed TCRB transcripts were sequenced, since all the RNA that had been isolated was reverse transcribed. Using immunoSEQ multiplex PCR, the repertoire was profiled, and TCRdb retains in-frame clones only, with some absent. The data show 330,000 or so clones, roughly 13% seen once. Broader study findings: Shorter TCRB CDR3s, moderately but significantly so, marked every one of the four CD4+ subsets in Type 1 diabetes patients. For patients, the naive, central memory and Treg TCRB repertoires appeared more alike than for healthy donors. Reads derived from cDNA could over-represent cells showing high TCR expression.

This clone was seen only a few times. Its matching antigen is unknown. It was one heparinised blood draw, averaging roughly 100 mL, that each donor gave. This clonotype was sampled from a woman younger than 30 with type 1 diabetes. Sequencing was performed on naive CD4+ T cells from blood.

The CDR3 nucleotides are TGCGCCAGCAGCATCGGGGGGGCGATTAAGGAGACCCAGTACTTC. Amino acids: CASSIGGAIKETQYF. The chain combines TRBV5-1 with TRBJ2-5; 8 bases line up with TRBD2. CDR3 length: 15 amino acids. The junction had 10 bases not matched to a gene; V was cut back by 4 bases and J by 5 bases. Germline loops: CDR1 SGHRS, CDR2 YFSETQ.